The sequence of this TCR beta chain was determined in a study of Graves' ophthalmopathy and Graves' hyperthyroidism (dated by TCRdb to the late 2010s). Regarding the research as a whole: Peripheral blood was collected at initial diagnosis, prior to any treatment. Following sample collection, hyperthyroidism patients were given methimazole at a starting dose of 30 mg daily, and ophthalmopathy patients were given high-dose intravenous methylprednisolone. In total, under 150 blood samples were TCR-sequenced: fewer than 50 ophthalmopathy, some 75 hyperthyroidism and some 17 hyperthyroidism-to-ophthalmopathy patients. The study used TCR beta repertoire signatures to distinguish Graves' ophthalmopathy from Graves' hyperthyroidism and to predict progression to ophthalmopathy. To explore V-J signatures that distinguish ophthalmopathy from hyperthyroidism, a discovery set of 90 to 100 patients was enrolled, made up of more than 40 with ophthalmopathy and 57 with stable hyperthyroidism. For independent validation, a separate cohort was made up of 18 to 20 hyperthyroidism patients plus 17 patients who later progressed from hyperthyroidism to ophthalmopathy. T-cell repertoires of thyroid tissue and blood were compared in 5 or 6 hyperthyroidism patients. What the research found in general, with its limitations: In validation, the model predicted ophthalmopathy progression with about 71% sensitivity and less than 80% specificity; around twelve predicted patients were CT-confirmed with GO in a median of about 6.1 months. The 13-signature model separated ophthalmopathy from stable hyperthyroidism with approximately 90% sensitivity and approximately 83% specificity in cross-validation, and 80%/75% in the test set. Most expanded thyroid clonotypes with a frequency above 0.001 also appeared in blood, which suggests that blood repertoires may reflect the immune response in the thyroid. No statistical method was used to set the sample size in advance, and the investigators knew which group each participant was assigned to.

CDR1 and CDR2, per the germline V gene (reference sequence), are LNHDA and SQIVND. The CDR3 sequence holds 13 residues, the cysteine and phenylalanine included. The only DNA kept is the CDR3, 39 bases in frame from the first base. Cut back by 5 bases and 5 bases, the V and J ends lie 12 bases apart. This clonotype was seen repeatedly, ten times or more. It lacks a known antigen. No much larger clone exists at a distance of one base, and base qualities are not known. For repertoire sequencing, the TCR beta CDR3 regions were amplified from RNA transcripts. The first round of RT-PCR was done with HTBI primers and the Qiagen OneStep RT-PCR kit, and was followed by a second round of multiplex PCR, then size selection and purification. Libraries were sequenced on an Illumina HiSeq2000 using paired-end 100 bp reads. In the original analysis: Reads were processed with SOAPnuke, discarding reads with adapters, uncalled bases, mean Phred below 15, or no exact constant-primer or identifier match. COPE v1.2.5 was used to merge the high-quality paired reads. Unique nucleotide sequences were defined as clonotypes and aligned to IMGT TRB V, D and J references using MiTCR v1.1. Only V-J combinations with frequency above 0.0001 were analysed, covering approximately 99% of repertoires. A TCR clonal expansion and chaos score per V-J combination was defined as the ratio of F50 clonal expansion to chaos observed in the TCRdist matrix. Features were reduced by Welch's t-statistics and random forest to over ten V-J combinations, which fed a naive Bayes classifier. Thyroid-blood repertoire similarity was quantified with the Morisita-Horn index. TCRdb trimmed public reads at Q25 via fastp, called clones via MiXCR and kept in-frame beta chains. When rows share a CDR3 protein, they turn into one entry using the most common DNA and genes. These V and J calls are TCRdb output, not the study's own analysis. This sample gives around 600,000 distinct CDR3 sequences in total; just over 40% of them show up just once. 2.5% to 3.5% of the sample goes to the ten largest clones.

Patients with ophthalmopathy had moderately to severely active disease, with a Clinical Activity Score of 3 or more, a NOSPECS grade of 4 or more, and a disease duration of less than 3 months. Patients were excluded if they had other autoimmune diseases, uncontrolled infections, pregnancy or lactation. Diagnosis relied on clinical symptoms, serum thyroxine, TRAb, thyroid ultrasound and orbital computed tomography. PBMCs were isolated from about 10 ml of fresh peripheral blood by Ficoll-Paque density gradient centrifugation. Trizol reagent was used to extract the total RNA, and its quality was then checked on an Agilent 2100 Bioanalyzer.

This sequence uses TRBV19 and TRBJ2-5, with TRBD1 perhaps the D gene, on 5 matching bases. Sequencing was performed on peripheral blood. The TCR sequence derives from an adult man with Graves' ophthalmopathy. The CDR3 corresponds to CASSSQGVETQYF. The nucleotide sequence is TGTGCCAGTAGTTCCCAAGGGGTGGAGACCCAGTACTTC.